Below, 28 T cell receptor beta chains from the same sample are listed, as sequenced in a study of cytomegalovirus exposure and HLA in healthy donors (dated by TCRdb to 2016 to 2017). Libraries came from the immunoSEQ multiplex PCR assay. TCRdb took this table from immuneACCESS and kept in-frame rearrangements with V and J called. Such tables lack part of the clones; where checked against another copy, unresolved V genes explain under half of the gap, and the rest is unexplained. For this sample the table gives roughly 310,000 clones, of which roughly 88% were detected only once. Clones ranked in the top ten supply 0.9% to 1% of the sample. Sequenced sample: PBMCs. These receptors were taken from a man aged 30 to 45 in good health and CMV-seronegative.

This clone was recorded once. V and J are TRBV7-8 and TRBJ1-2; no definite D call. The CDR3 spans 15 residues. V shed 2 bases and J shed 4 bases, with 14 bases lying between them. From germline, CDR1 is SGHVS and CDR2 FQNEAQ. CDR3 bases: TGTGCCAGCAGCTTAATGTCAGGAAGTTCCTATGGCTACACCTTC. Translation gives CASSLMSGSSYGYTF.

The chain joins TRBV18 to TRBJ2-7, with TRBD1 matching 7 bases. Trimming took 2 bases from V and 2 from J; bases not matched to a gene: 6. CDR3 length: 15 residues. Germline V gene sequence: CDR1 KGHSH, CDR2 LQKENI. The CDR3, as DNA: TGTGCCAGCTCACCAGGGACAGTTTTGGCCTACGAGCAGTACTTC. The encoded protein is CASSPGTVLAYEQYF.

V and J are TRBV11-2 and TRBJ2-3, with D uncertain. Trimming stripped 3 bases from V and 0 bases from J, with 16 bases between. CDR1 and CDR2 (germline): SGHAT, FQNNGV. The CDR3 is 17 amino acids. The CDR3 nucleotides read TGTGCCAGCAGCTTCGCCCTGAGGAAATCTAGCACAGATACGCAGTATTTT. It yields the protein CASSFALRKSSTDTQYF.

This clone was observed once. The chain couples TRBV6-5 to TRBJ1-2; D is undetermined. CDR3 length equals 13 residues. The germline gives CDR1 MNHEY, CDR2 SVGAGI. Trimming cost V 7 bases and J 8 bases, with 17 bases left between them. The CDR3 spells CASTYAMRGGYTF. CDR3 DNA sequence: TGTGCCAGCACTTATGCCATGCGCGGCGGCTACACCTTC.

The chain's CDR3 is CASTNFPGFNTEAFF. CDR3 nucleotides: TGTGCCAGCACAAACTTCCCGGGATTCAACACTGAAGCTTTCTTT. The chain couples TRBV27 to TRBJ1-1; D unresolved. The germline CDR1 and CDR2 sequences are MNHEY and SMNVEV (reference sequence). The CDR3 loop spans 15 amino acids. Deletions cut 7 bases from V and 2 bases from J, with 17 bases between.

The chain joins TRBV19 to TRBJ1-2, with D hard to call. This CDR3 has 15 amino acids. CDR1 and CDR2 from the germline V gene are LNHDA and SQIVND (reference sequence). Deletions cut 7 bases from V and 0 bases from J, with 15 bases between. In DNA, the CDR3 is TGTGCCAGTACCCCCGTTGAGGGAGCTAACTATGGCTACACCTTC. Protein: CASTPVEGANYGYTF.

J is TRBJ1-1 and V is TRBV6-1; D not resolved. Trimming left V 4 bases short and J 6 bases short, with 9 bases between. CDR1 MNHNS and CDR2 SASEGT come from the germline V gene. The CDR3 totals 12 residues. Written as DNA, the CDR3 is TGTGCCAGCAGTGGGCGGCGGCCTGAAGCTTTCTTT. Translating gives CASSGRRPEAFF.

The table lists this clone with a count of one. The rearrangement links TRBV9 to TRBJ1-6; TRBD1 agrees at 7 bases. The V segment lost 1 base and the J segment 7 bases; nucleotides outside the gene matches: 2. The CDR3 covers 14 residues. Looked up from germline, CDR1 is SGDLS and CDR2 is YYNGEE. The CDR3 DNA is TGTGCCAGCAGCGTAACAGGGGAAAATTCACCCCTCCACTTT. This sequence encodes CASSVTGENSPLHF. The full variable domain, rest sourced from reference TRBV9 and TRBJ1-6, is DSGVTQTPKHLITATGQRVTLRCSPRSGDLSVYWYQQSLDQGLQFLIQYYNGEERAKGNILERFSAQQFPDLHSELNLSSLELGDSALYFCASSVTGENSPLHFGNGTRLTVT.

V usage is TRBV19 and J usage is TRBJ2-1, with TRBD2 matching 11 bases. Looked up from germline, CDR1 is LNHDA and CDR2 is SQIVND (reference sequence). The CDR3 is 15 amino acids. J was trimmed by 6 bases and V by 3 bases; bases with no gene match: 4. The CDR3 DNA reads as TGTGCCAGTAGTATTCGTCTAGCGGGGGGCAATGAGCAGTTCTTC. Translating it yields CASSIRLAGGNEQFF.

The chain uses TRBV15 and TRBJ2-7, with 7 positions matching TRBD1. Trimming at V came to 0 bases and at J to 2 bases, leaving 7 bases not matched to a gene. The CDR3 loop spans 16 amino acids. Germline values: CDR1 LNHNV, CDR2 YYDKDF (reference sequence). CDR3 region: CATSRDRGQGAYEQYF. CDR3 nucleotide sequence: TGTGCCACCAGCAGAGATCGTGGCCAGGGGGCCTACGAGCAGTACTTC.

The rearrangement joins TRBV18 to TRBJ1-6; weak D call: TRBD1 (6 bases). The germline CDR1 and CDR2 sequences are KGHSH and LQKENI. The V gene lost 3 bases and the J gene lost 9 bases, with 9 bases spanning the gap. The CDR3 is made up of 13 amino acids. The DNA of the CDR3 is TGTGCCAGCTCACCGGACAGCGGTTCACCCCTCCACTTT. Amino acids: CASSPDSGSPLHF.

CDR3 amino acids: CASSFIMWGRGSYEQYF. Here the CDR3 DNA reads TGTGCCAGCAGCTTTATTATGTGGGGCAGGGGATCCTACGAGCAGTACTTC. The chain couples TRBV7-2 to TRBJ2-7; D is possibly TRBD1 (6 bases). The CDR3 is made up of 17 amino acids. Germline V CDR1 and CDR2: SGHTA, FQGNSA. The V and J ends lost 3 bases and 1 base respectively, with 19 bases between them.

This chain joins TRBV5-6 and TRBJ2-5; 12 positions match TRBD2. CDR3 length equals 17 residues. Germline loops: CDR1 SGHDT, CDR2 YYEEEE. The V segment lost 0 bases and the J segment 4 bases; nucleotides outside the gene matches: 7. This CDR3 reads CASSLVPSGGAPETQYF. The CDR3 nucleotides are TGTGCCAGCAGCTTGGTTCCTAGCGGGGGGGCCCCAGAGACCCAGTACTTC.

The chain is built from TRBV28 and TRBJ1-4; D might be TRBD1 (6 bases). CDR1 and CDR2 (germline): MDHEN, SYDVKM. The V end was cut by 6 bases, the J end by 8 bases, with 13 bases between. CDR3 length: 13 residues. DNA for the CDR3: TGTGCCAGCAGGCCGGGACAAAGGGAAAAACTGTTTTTT. Amino acids: CASRPGQREKLFF.

J is TRBJ1-3 and V is TRBV6-5, with D unresolved. V was shortened by 2 bases and J by 0 bases, with 11 bases between the two germline ends. Germline V gene data show CDR1 as MNHEY and CDR2 as SVGAGI. This CDR3 contains 16 residues. Here the CDR3 DNA reads TGTGCCAGCAGTTACACGGAGGGAAGCTCTGGAAACACCATATATTTT. Its translation: CASSYTEGSSGNTIYF.

This clone was seen only once. V usage is TRBV5-8 and J usage is TRBJ2-3; D unresolved. Germline CDR1 is SGHTS and CDR2 is YDEGEE. V lost 0 bases and J 3 bases, leaving 11 bases between the germline ends. This CDR3 has 15 amino acids. The CDR3 bases are TGTGCCAGCAGCTTGGGAGACGGGTTTACAGATACGCAGTATTTT. This gives the protein CASSLGDGFTDTQYF.

The chain has TRBV9 and TRBJ1-2; D call uncertain. V lost 2 bases and J lost 4, with 15 bases in between. The CDR3 contains 15 residues. Germline V lookup: CDR1 SGDLS, CDR2 YYNGEE. The DNA for the CDR3 is TGTGCCAGCAGCGTTTCCGAGGGAGTTGCCTATGGCTACACCTTC. Encoded protein: CASSVSEGVAYGYTF.

The genes are TRBV19 and TRBJ2-7; 7 bases align to TRBD1. The length of the CDR3 is 17 residues. Germline V gene lookup returns CDR1 LNHDA and CDR2 SQIVND (reference sequence). V shed 1 base, J shed 0 bases, and the junction held 9 bases outside the gene matches. CDR3 sequence: CASSIGRQGPSSYEQYF. CDR3 in DNA: TGTGCCAGTAGTATAGGGCGACAGGGTCCCTCCTCCTACGAGCAGTACTTC.

The V gene is TRBV11-2, the J gene TRBJ1-1; 8 bases are shared with TRBD1. The CDR3 extends over 13 amino acids. J gave up 5 bases and V 2 bases, and 1 base lay outside the gene matches. CDR1 is SGHAT and CDR2 is FQNNGV in the germline V gene. In nucleotides, the CDR3 is TGTGCCAGCAGCTTACAGGGGGCGACTGAAGCTTTCTTT. The encoded protein is CASSLQGATEAFF.

The J gene is TRBJ2-3, the V gene TRBV4-3, with 7 positions matching TRBD1. Trimming cost V 0 bases and J 2 bases; bases outside gene matches: 8. This CDR3 region has 17 residues. The germline V gene has CDR1 LGHNA and CDR2 YSLEER. Written as DNA, the CDR3 is TGCGCCAGCAGCCAAGACTCCAGGGGGTGGATCACAGATACGCAGTATTTT. This gives the protein CASSQDSRGWITDTQYF.

In its sample, this clone was seen once. The chain couples TRBV30 to TRBJ2-2, with 9 bases lining up with TRBD1. The V gene end was trimmed by 0 bases and the J gene end by 2 bases; junction bases not matched to a gene: 7. In germline, CDR1 is GTSNPN, CDR2 SVGIG (reference sequence). This CDR3 region has 17 residues. CDR3 DNA: TGTGCCTGGAGTGTACTCGGGACAGGGATTAACACCGGGGAGCTGTTTTTT. Amino acids: CAWSVLGTGINTGELFF.

The V and J genes are TRBV15 and TRBJ1-1; a possible D gene is TRBD1 (5 bases). Deletions cut 5 bases from V and 5 bases from J, with 15 bases between. There are 14 residues in the CDR3. Germline lookup yields CDR1 LNHNV and CDR2 YYDKDF (reference sequence). This chain's CDR3 is CATSPLGARTEAFF. The CDR3 DNA is TGTGCCACCAGCCCTCTAGGGGCTCGGACTGAAGCTTTCTTT.

The chain combines TRBV4-1 with TRBJ1-2; 7 bases map to TRBD1. Trimming cost V 2 bases and J 4 bases; bases outside gene matches: 7. This CDR3 spans 15 amino acids. Germline CDR1 reads MGHRA; CDR2 reads YSYEKL. Here the CDR3 DNA reads TGCGCCAGCAGCCAACCAGATACAGGGGCCTATGGCTACACCTTC. Encoded protein: CASSQPDTGAYGYTF.

The chain couples TRBV27 to TRBJ2-7; 9 bases line up with TRBD2. Germline CDR1 reads MNHEY; CDR2 reads SMNVEV (reference sequence). The V and J ends lost 6 bases and 6 bases, in that order; junction bases with no gene match: 12. The CDR3 is made up of 15 amino acids. Written as DNA, the CDR3 is TGTGCCAGCAGCCGAGCGGGGGTAGCGGGGGCCGAGCAGTACTTC. Amino acid sequence: CASSRAGVAGAEQYF.

The V call is TRBV5-8, the J call TRBJ2-3; 8 bases line up with TRBD1. The ends lost 4 bases at V and 4 bases at J; junction bases unmatched: 5. The CDR3 runs to 14 residues. CDR1 and CDR2 (germline): SGHTS, YDEGEE. The CDR3 nucleotides are TGTGCCAGCAGCCCCGGGACAGGTGCAGATACGCAGTATTTT. The encoded protein is CASSPGTGADTQYF. Using reference TRBV5-8 and TRBJ2-3 for the parts outside the CDR3, the full variable domain is EAGVTQSPTHLIKTRGQQATLRCSPISGHTSVYWYQQALGLGLQFLLWYDEGEERNRGNFPPRFSGRQFPNYSSELNVNALELEDSALYLCASSPGTGADTQYFGPGTRLTVL.

This chain joins TRBV4-2 and TRBJ2-7; a possible D gene is TRBD1 (5 bases). Germline CDR1 and CDR2: LGHNA and YNFKEQ. The CDR3 spans 14 residues. Trimming pared 4 bases from V and 3 bases from J, leaving 13 bases between. CDR3 DNA: TGTGCCAGCAGCCCGCAGGGTAGTGGCTACGAGCAGTACTTC. Its translation is CASSPQGSGYEQYF.

This clone appeared once. The chain joins TRBV7-2 to TRBJ1-2, with TRBD1 matching over 10 bases. After removal of 5 bases from V and 6 bases from J, the junction contained 6 bases not matched to a gene. The CDR3 covers 14 residues. CDR1 SGHTA and CDR2 FQGNSA come from the germline V gene. This CDR3 is CASSPGTGANGYTF. The DNA of the CDR3 is TGTGCCAGCAGCCCTGGGACAGGGGCTAATGGCTACACCTTC.

The chain couples TRBV9 to TRBJ2-3; 10 bases align to TRBD1. Germline CDR1 and CDR2: SGDLS and YYNGEE. This CDR3 region has 14 residues. V trimming: 4 bases; J trimming: 6 bases; junction bases outside the gene matches: 5. CDR3 sequence: CASSLRQGADTQYF. The CDR3 nucleotides are TGTGCCAGCAGCTTACGACAGGGGGCTGATACGCAGTATTTT.